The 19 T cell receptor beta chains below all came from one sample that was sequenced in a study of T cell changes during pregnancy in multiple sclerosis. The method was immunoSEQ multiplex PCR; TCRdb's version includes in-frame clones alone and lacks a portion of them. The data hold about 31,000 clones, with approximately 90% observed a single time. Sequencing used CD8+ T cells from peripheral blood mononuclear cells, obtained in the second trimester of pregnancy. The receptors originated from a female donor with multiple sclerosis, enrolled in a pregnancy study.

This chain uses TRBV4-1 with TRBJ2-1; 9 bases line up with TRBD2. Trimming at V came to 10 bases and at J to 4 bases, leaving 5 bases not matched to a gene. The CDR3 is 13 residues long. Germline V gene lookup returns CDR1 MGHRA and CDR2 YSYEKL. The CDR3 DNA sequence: TGCGCCACAAAGGGACTAGCATACAATGAGCAGTTCTTC. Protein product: CATKGLAYNEQFF.

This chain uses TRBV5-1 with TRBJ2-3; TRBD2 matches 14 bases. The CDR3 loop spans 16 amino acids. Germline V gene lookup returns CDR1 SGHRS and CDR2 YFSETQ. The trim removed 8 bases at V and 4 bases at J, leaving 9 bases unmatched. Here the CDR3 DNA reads TGCGCCAGTGGGACTAGCGGGAGTGTAAGCGCAGATACGCAGTATTTT. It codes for CASGTSGSVSADTQYF. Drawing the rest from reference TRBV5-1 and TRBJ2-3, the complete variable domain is KAGVTQTPRYLIKTRGQQVTLSCSPISGHRSVSWYQQTPGQGLQFLFEYFSETQRNKGNFPGRFSGRQFSNSRSEMNVSTLELGDSALYLCASGTSGSVSADTQYFGPGTRLTVL.

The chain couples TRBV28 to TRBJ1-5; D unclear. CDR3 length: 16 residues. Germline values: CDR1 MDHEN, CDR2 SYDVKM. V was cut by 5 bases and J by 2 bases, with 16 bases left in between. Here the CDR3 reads CASSPHLWGGNQPQHF. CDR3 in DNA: TGTGCCAGCAGTCCGCACCTCTGGGGAGGCAATCAGCCCCAGCATTTT. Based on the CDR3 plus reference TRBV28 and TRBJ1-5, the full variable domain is DVKVTQSSRYLVKRTGEKVFLECVQDMDHENMFWYRQDPGLGLRLIYFSYDVKMKEKGDIPEGYSVSREKKERFSLILESASTNQTSMYLCASSPHLWGGNQPQHFGDGTRLSIL.

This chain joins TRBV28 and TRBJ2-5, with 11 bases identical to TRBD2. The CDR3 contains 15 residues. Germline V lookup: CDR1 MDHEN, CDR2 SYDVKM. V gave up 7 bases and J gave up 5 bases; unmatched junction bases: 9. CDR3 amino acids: CASTSELAGVETQYF. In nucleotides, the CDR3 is TGTGCCAGCACCTCGGAACTAGCGGGAGTGGAGACCCAGTACTTC.

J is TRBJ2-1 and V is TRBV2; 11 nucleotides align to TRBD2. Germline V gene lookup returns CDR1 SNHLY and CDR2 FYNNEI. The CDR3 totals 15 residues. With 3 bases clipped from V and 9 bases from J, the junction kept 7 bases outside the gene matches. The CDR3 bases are TGTGCCAGCAGTGAGGGTCTAGCGGGAGGAAGTGAGCAGTTCTTC. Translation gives CASSEGLAGGSEQFF.

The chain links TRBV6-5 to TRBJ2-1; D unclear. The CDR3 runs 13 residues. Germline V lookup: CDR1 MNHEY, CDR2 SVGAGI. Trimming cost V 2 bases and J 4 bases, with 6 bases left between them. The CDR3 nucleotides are TGTGCCAGCAGTTACGCCGGGTACAATGAGCAGTTCTTC. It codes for CASSYAGYNEQFF.

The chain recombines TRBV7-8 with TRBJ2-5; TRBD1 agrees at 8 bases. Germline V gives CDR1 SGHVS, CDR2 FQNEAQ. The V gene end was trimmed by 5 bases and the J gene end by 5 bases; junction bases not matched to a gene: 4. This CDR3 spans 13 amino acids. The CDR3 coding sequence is TGTGCCAGCAGCCTTGACAGGGGTGAGACCCAGTACTTC. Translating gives CASSLDRGETQYF. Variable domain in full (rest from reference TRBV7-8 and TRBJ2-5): GAGVSQSPRYKVAKRGQDVALRCDPISGHVSLFWYQQALGQGPEFLTYFQNEAQLDKSGLPSDRFFAERPEGSVSTLKIQRTQQEDSAVYLCASSLDRGETQYFGPGTRLLVL.

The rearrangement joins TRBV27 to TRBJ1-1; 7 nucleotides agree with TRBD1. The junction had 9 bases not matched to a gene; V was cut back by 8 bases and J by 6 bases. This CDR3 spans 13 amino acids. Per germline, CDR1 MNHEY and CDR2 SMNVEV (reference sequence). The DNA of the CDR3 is TGTGCCAGCCACACAGGGGTCGGGGCTGAAGCTTTCTTT. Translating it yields CASHTGVGAEAFF.

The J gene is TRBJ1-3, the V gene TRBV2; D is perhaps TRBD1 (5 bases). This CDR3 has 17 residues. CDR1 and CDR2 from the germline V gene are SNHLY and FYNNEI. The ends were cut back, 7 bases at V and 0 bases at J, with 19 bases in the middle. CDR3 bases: TGTGCCAGCATAGGGACTACAGAAGATCCCTCTGGAAACACCATATATTTT. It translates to CASIGTTEDPSGNTIYF.

CDR3: CASSLVIGLAGVGEQYF. The CDR3 nucleotides are TGTGCCAGCAGCTTAGTTATCGGTCTAGCGGGAGTAGGGGAGCAGTACTTC. This sequence joins TRBV7-9 and TRBJ2-7; 10 nucleotides align to TRBD2. The CDR3 covers 17 residues. V shed 1 base, J shed 7 bases, and the junction held 13 bases outside the gene matches. Germline-derived CDR1 and CDR2 are SEHNR and FQNEAQ (reference sequence).

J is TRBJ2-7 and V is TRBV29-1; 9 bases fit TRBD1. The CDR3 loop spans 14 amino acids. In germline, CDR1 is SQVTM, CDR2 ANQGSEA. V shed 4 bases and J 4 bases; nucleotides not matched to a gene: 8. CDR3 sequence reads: CSVALQGAGYEQYF. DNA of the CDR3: TGCAGCGTTGCGTTACAGGGGGCGGGTTACGAGCAGTACTTC.

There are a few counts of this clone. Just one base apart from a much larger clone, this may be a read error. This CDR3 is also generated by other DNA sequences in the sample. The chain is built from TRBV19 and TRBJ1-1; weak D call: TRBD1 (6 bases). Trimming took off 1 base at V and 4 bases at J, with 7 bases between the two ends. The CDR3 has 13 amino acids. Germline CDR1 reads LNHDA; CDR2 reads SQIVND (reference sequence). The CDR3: CASSIGTATEAFF. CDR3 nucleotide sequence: TGTGCCAGTAGTATAGGGACAGCCACTGAAGCTTTCTTT.

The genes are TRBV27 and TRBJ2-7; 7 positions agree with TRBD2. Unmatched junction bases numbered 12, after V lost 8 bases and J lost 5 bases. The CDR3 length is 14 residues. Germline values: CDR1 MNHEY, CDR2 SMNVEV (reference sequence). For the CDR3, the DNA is TGTGCCAGCTTTGGGAGGGACCGAGGGCACGAGCAGTACTTC. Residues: CASFGRDRGHEQYF.

The CDR3 region has the DNA TGTGCCAGCAGCCTAAGGACAGGGTTTAATGAGCAGTTCTTC. It specifies CASSLRTGFNEQFF. The chain links TRBV5-6 to TRBJ2-1, with 8 bases that match TRBD1. CDR1 SGHDT and CDR2 YYEEEE come from the germline V gene. The trim removed 4 bases at V and 7 bases at J, leaving 7 bases unmatched. This CDR3 is built from 14 residues.

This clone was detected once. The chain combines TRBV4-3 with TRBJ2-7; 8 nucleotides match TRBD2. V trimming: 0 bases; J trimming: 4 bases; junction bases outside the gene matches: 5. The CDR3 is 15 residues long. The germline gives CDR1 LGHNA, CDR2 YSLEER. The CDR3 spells CASSQEPSGGYEQYF. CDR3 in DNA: TGCGCCAGCAGCCAAGAACCCAGCGGGGGTTACGAGCAGTACTTC.

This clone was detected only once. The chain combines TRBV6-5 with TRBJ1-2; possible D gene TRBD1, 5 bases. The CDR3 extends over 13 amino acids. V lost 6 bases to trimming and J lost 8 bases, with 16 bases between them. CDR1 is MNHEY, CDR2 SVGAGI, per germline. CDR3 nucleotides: TGTGCCAGCAGCCCCCAGGGTCGCGACGGCTACACCTTC. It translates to CASSPQGRDGYTF.

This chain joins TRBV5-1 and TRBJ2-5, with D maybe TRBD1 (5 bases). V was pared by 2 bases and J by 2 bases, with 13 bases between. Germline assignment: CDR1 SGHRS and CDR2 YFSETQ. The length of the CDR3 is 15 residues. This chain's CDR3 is CASSLSTVPQETQYF. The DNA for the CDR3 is TGCGCCAGCAGCTTATCGACAGTACCACAAGAGACCCAGTACTTC.

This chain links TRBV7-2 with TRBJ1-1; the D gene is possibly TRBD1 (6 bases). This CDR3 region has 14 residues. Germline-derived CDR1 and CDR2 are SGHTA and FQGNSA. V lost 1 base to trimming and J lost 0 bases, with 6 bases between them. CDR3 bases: TGTGCCAGCAGCTTAGGGACAGTGAACACTGAAGCTTTCTTT. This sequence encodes CASSLGTVNTEAFF.

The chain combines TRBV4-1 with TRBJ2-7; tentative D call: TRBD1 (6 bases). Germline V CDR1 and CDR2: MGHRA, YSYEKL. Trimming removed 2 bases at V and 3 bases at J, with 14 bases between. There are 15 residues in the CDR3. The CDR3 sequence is CASSQTPGQNYEQYF. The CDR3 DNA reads TGCGCCAGCAGCCAAACCCCAGGACAGAACTACGAGCAGTACTTC.